What follows are 28 T cell receptor beta chains derived from one specimen sequenced in a study of blood T cell repertoires in COVID-19. The data were produced by immunoSEQ multiplex PCR, yet TCRdb's version contains in-frame clones alone and is incomplete. This sample yields over 150,000 clones, of which approximately 83% are seen a single time; less than 3.5% belongs to the top ten. The sample was peripheral blood. These receptor sequences come from a woman aged 55-69 years with acute or convalescent COVID-19.

This clone was picked up a small number of times. The rearrangement uses TRBV7-9 and TRBJ1-3; TRBD1 is a possible D gene (5 bases). The germline V and J ends were trimmed by 5 bases and 4 bases, with 18 bases remaining between them. CDR1 and CDR2 from the germline V gene are SEHNR and FQNEAQ (reference sequence). CDR3 size: 16 residues. CDR3 region: CASSPRGGRLGNTIYF. The CDR3 DNA sequence: TGTGCCAGCAGCCCCCGCGGGGGTCGGCTCGGAAACACCATATATTTT.

The chain recombines TRBV6-6 with TRBJ2-3; perhaps TRBD2 as D (5 bases). V was pared by 5 bases and J by 3 bases, with 21 bases between. CDR3 length equals 17 residues. Germline V gene sequence: CDR1 MNHNY, CDR2 SVGAGI (reference sequence). The CDR3 DNA is TGTGCCAGCAGTCGAGAGGGCCCCTCAGGTGCGACAGATACGCAGTATTTT. It is translated as CASSREGPSGATDTQYF.

The V call is TRBV20-1, the J call TRBJ2-7, with no clear D. Germline V gene data show CDR1 as DFQATT and CDR2 as SNEGSKA (reference sequence). The ends were cut back, 2 bases at V and 4 bases at J, with 6 bases in the middle. There are 11 residues in the CDR3. CDR3 in amino acids: CSARTEYEQYF. The DNA of the CDR3 is TGCAGTGCTAGAACAGAGTACGAGCAGTACTTC.

The V gene is TRBV19, the J gene TRBJ1-5, with D possibly being TRBD1 (5 bases). CDR3 length equals 16 residues. Between the trimmed V and J ends, which lost 0 bases and 0 bases, there was a span of 9 bases. Germline V gene sequence: CDR1 LNHDA, CDR2 SQIVND (reference sequence). Here the CDR3 reads CASSIDRDYSNQPQHF. CDR3 bases: TGTGCCAGTAGTATAGACAGGGACTATAGCAATCAGCCCCAGCATTTT.

The chain is built from TRBV6-1 and TRBJ1-3, with D hard to call. There are 14 residues in the CDR3. V shed 6 bases and J shed 4 bases, with 13 bases lying between them. Germline lookup yields CDR1 MNHNS and CDR2 SASEGT. CDR3 nucleotides: TGTGCCAGCAGACCCGGAGGGAGAGGAAACACCATATATTTT. Protein sequence: CASRPGGRGNTIYF.

This clone was seen more than once but under ten times. The chain has TRBV5-1 and TRBJ1-4; D might be TRBD1 (5 bases). Germline CDR1 reads SGHRS; CDR2 reads YFSETQ. This CDR3 is 14 amino acids long. Deletions cut 2 bases from V and 3 bases from J, with 8 bases between. The CDR3 loop reads CASSFGGANEKLFF. The CDR3 region has the DNA TGCGCCAGCAGCTTCGGGGGGGCTAATGAAAAACTGTTTTTT.

The chain uses TRBV4-1 and TRBJ1-5; D possibly corresponds to TRBD1 (6 bases). Trimming pared 1 base from V and 0 bases from J, leaving 19 bases between. Germline CDR1 MGHRA, CDR2 YSYEKL. The CDR3 length is 19 residues. CDR3 DNA sequence: TGCGCCAGCAGCCAAGTCCCCCCAGACAGGACTTATAGCAATCAGCCCCAGCATTTT. Encoded protein: CASSQVPPDRTYSNQPQHF.

The chain carries TRBV18 and TRBJ2-7; 7 bases agree with TRBD1. The V gene's germline CDR1 is KGHSH and CDR2 LQKENI. V was pared by 2 bases and J by 0 bases, with 1 base of the junction left unmatched. This CDR3 is 14 amino acids long. CDR3: CASSPDRDSYEQYF. The CDR3 DNA follows: TGTGCCAGCTCACCAGACAGGGACTCCTACGAGCAGTACTTC.

The chain has TRBV5-1 and TRBJ2-5; a weak D match, TRBD1 (7 bases). Germline V CDR1 and CDR2: SGHRS, YFSETQ. The CDR3 has 14 amino acids. The V gene lost 4 bases and the J gene lost 5 bases, with 15 bases spanning the gap. In nucleotides, the CDR3 is TGCGCCAGCAGCCCGAGACAGGGAGGCGAGACCCAGTACTTC. It yields the protein CASSPRQGGETQYF.

About this clone: Distinct nucleotide sequences in the sample also encode this CDR3. This chain uses TRBV7-2 with TRBJ1-2, with D tentatively TRBD1 (6 bases). V lost 4 bases and J 5 bases, leaving 14 bases between the germline ends. Germline V CDR1 and CDR2: SGHTA, FQGNSA. CDR3 length equals 14 residues. CDR3 region: CASSSDRGGYGYTF. CDR3 nucleotide sequence: TGTGCCAGCAGCTCAGACCGAGGGGGTTATGGCTACACCTTC.

The rearrangement links TRBV5-4 to TRBJ2-2, with TRBD1 matching over 9 bases. V shed 4 bases and J 4 bases; nucleotides not matched to a gene: 11. Germline CDR1 reads SGHNT; CDR2 reads YYREEE (reference sequence). This CDR3 spans 17 amino acids. The CDR3 region has the DNA TGTGCCAGCAGCCGACCGGGACAGGGTGGGGTCACCGGGGAGCTGTTTTTT. This gives the protein CASSRPGQGGVTGELFF.

DNA for the CDR3: TGTGCCAGCAGCGGAACGGGGGGTTCAGGGGTAGAGACCCAGTACTTC. Its translation: CASSGTGGSGVETQYF. The chain is built from TRBV9 and TRBJ2-5; possibly TRBD2 for D (7 bases). Germline CDR1 and CDR2: SGDLS and YYNGEE. The germline V and J ends were trimmed by 3 bases and 4 bases, with 19 bases remaining between them. This CDR3 comprises 16 residues.

The chain recombines TRBV4-3 with TRBJ2-3, with 10 positions matching TRBD1. The CDR3 is 17 residues long. Germline V gene data show CDR1 as LGHNA and CDR2 as YSLEER. Trimming removed 1 base from V and 1 base from J; junction bases left unmatched: 5. CDR3 sequence (DNA): TGCGCCAGCAGCCAAGCGGACAGGGGGTTAGGCACAGATACGCAGTATTTT. Its translation is CASSQADRGLGTDTQYF.

The chain employs TRBV5-1 and TRBJ1-1; unclear D gene. Germline V lookup: CDR1 SGHRS, CDR2 YFSETQ. The CDR3 is 13 residues long. Trimming took off 4 bases at V and 0 bases at J, with 7 bases between the two ends. CDR3 loop: CASSEVVNTEAFF. For the CDR3, the DNA is TGCGCCAGCAGCGAGGTGGTGAACACTGAAGCTTTCTTT.

The rearrangement joins TRBV11-3 to TRBJ2-1; TRBD2 agrees at 10 bases. Germline CDR1 SGHNT, CDR2 YENEEA. Germline trimming cut 4 bases from V and 5 bases from J; bases unmatched to any gene: 2. The CDR3 spans 14 residues. The CDR3 reads CASSWGLANNEQFF. CDR3 bases: TGTGCCAGCAGCTGGGGACTAGCGAACAATGAGCAGTTCTTC.

This clone was detected once. J is TRBJ1-2 and V is TRBV9; maybe TRBD1 (6 bases). CDR3 length equals 15 residues. Trimming shortened V by 3 bases and J by 4 bases, and 16 bases separated the two germline ends. Germline V gene data show CDR1 as SGDLS and CDR2 as YYNGEE. The CDR3 region is CASSGSPGTPYGYTF. For the CDR3, the DNA is TGTGCCAGCAGCGGTAGCCCCGGGACACCCTATGGCTACACCTTC.

This chain uses TRBV7-9 with TRBJ2-7; tentative D call: TRBD2 (5 bases). CDR1 and CDR2 (germline): SEHNR, FQNEAQ (reference sequence). V lost 3 bases, J lost 3 bases, and 9 bases lay in between. The CDR3 sequence is 13 residues long. Written as DNA, the CDR3 is TGTGCCAGCAGCTTCAATGAGGGCTACGAGCAGTACTTC. Amino acids: CASSFNEGYEQYF.

The rearrangement uses TRBV28 and TRBJ2-2, with 14 bases matching TRBD2. This CDR3 spans 18 amino acids. Germline V gives CDR1 MDHEN, CDR2 SYDVKM. The junction had 4 bases not matched to a gene; V was cut back by 4 bases and J by 0 bases. The CDR3 loop reads CASSYRLAGGTNTGELFF. In DNA form, the CDR3 reads TGTGCCAGCAGTTATAGACTAGCGGGGGGGACGAACACCGGGGAGCTGTTTTTT.

The chain couples TRBV10-3 to TRBJ1-1, with D hard to call. This CDR3 spans 15 amino acids. V was cut by 2 bases and J by 3 bases, with 13 bases left in between. Germline lookup yields CDR1 ENHRY and CDR2 SYGVKD. CDR3 in amino acids: CAISEGVGGDTEAFF. CDR3 nucleotide sequence: TGTGCCATCAGTGAGGGGGTAGGCGGGGACACTGAAGCTTTCTTT.

This chain uses TRBV5-4 with TRBJ1-1; no reliable D call. V was pared by 2 bases and J by 1 base, with 6 bases between. CDR3 length: 13 amino acids. Germline V lookup: CDR1 SGHNT, CDR2 YYREEE (reference sequence). The CDR3 here is CASSFSGNTEAFF. For the CDR3, the DNA is TGTGCCAGCAGCTTCTCAGGGAACACTGAAGCTTTCTTT.

The chain is built from TRBV4-2 and TRBJ1-4; D gene unclear. The germline V gene encodes CDR1 LGHNA and CDR2 YNFKEQ. The CDR3 spans 14 residues. The V and J ends lost 6 bases and 7 bases respectively, with 15 bases between them. The CDR3 sequence is CASRPDTLREKLFF. The CDR3 region has the DNA TGTGCCAGCAGACCCGACACTTTGCGTGAAAAACTGTTTTTT.

The V gene is TRBV6-5, the J gene TRBJ2-7; 11 nucleotides line up with TRBD1. Germline values: CDR1 MNHEY, CDR2 SVGAGI. V shed 6 bases and J 5 bases; nucleotides not matched to a gene: 6. This CDR3 has 14 amino acids. CDR3 bases: TGTGCCAGCAGGGGGGGACAGGGGGTCCACGAGCAGTACTTC. This sequence encodes CASRGGQGVHEQYF.

The chain has TRBV19 and TRBJ1-5; 12 bases fit TRBD1. Germline values: CDR1 LNHDA, CDR2 SQIVND (reference sequence). The CDR3 runs 15 residues. J lost 5 bases, V lost 6 bases, and 5 bases had no gene match. The CDR3 spells CASSDGTGGDQPQHF. The CDR3 DNA is TGTGCCAGTAGCGACGGGACAGGGGGCGATCAGCCCCAGCATTTT.

The chain couples TRBV7-2 to TRBJ2-1; possible D gene TRBD2, 5 bases. V shed 3 bases and J shed 14 bases, with 11 bases lying between them. Germline-derived CDR1 and CDR2 are SGHTA and FQGNSA. This CDR3 is 11 amino acids long. CDR3 in DNA: TGTGCCAGCAGCTTCGGACCGGGGAAGTTCTTC. Its translation: CASSFGPGKFF.

As for this clone: The identical CDR3 is also encoded by other nucleotide sequences in the sample. The chain recombines TRBV7-2 with TRBJ2-7, with 8 bases lining up with TRBD1. The CDR3 sequence is 13 residues long. Germline V gene sequence: CDR1 SGHTA, CDR2 FQGNSA. The V and J ends lost 3 bases and 3 bases, in that order; junction bases with no gene match: 1. The CDR3 DNA is TGTGCCAGCAGCTTCGGACAGGGCTACGAGCAGTACTTC. This encodes CASSFGQGYEQYF. Complete variable domain (other parts from reference TRBV7-2 and TRBJ2-7): GAGVSQSPSNKVTEKGKDVELRCDPISGHTALYWYRQSLGQGLEFLIYFQGNSAPDKSGLPSDRFSAERTGGSVSTLTIQRTQQEDSAVYLCASSFGQGYEQYFGPGTRLTVT.

The genes are TRBV10-3 and TRBJ1-2; 7 nucleotides agree with TRBD1. Losses at the gene ends were 3 bases for V and 0 bases for J; bases not matched to a gene: 7. This CDR3 region has 16 residues. Germline lookup yields CDR1 ENHRY and CDR2 SYGVKD. CDR3 loop: CAISDLDRRPNYGYTF. As DNA, the CDR3 is TGTGCCATCAGTGATTTGGACAGGCGTCCTAACTATGGCTACACCTTC.

The chain is built from TRBV28 and TRBJ1-3; a possible D gene is TRBD1 (5 bases). Germline CDR1 and CDR2: MDHEN and SYDVKM. Between the trimmed V and J ends, which lost 2 bases and 4 bases, there was a span of 9 bases. The CDR3 is made up of 14 amino acids. CDR3 nucleotide sequence: TGTGCCAGCAGTTTAATGGGGCAGGGAAACACCATATATTTT. It is translated as CASSLMGQGNTIYF. Full variable domain (remainder filled in from reference TRBV28 and TRBJ1-3): DVKVTQSSRYLVKRTGEKVFLECVQDMDHENMFWYRQDPGLGLRLIYFSYDVKMKEKGDIPEGYSVSREKKERFSLILESASTNQTSMYLCASSLMGQGNTIYFGEGSWLTVV.

This clone was detected a few times. The chain employs TRBV18 and TRBJ1-1; 7 positions match TRBD1. Losses at the gene ends were 3 bases for V and 8 bases for J; bases not matched to a gene: 9. Looked up from germline, CDR1 is KGHSH and CDR2 is LQKENI. The CDR3 sequence is 14 residues long. CDR3: CASSPQGGTVEAFF. As DNA, the CDR3 is TGTGCCAGCTCACCCCAAGGAGGGACAGTAGAAGCTTTCTTT.